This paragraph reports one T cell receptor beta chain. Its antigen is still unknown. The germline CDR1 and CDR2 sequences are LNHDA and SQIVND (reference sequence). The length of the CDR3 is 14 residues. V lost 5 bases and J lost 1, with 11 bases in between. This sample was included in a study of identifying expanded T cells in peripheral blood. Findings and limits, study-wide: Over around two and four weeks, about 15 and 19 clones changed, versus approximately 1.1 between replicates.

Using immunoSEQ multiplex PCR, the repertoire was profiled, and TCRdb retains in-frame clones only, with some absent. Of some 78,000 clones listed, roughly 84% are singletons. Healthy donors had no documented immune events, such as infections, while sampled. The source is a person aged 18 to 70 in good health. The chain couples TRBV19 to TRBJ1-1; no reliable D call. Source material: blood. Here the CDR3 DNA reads TGTGCCAGTAGTCCCCCCCGGGGGAACACTGAAGCTTTCTTT. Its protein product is CASSPPRGNTEAFF.